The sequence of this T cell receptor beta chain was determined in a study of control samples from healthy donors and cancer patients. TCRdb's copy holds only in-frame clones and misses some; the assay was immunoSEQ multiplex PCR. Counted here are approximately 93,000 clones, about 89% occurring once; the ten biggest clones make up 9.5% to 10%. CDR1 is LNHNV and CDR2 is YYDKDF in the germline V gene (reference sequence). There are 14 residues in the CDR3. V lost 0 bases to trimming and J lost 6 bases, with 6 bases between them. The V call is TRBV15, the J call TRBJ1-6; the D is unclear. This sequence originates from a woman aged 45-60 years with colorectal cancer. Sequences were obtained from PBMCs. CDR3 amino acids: CATSRETGNSPLHF. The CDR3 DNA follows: TGTGCCACCAGCAGAGAAACCGGTAATTCACCCCTCCACTTT.